This is a list of T cell receptor beta chains from one sample in a study of CD8 T cells in ankylosing spondylitis. TCRdb redid the calling of the 5' RACE reads with MiXCR, one entry per CDR3 protein. Of about 330,000 distinct CDR3 sequences listed, roughly 8% were seen once; the top ten hold about 14%. The sequencing sample was made of blood, either unsorted or a sorted T cell fraction (not recorded which). The receptors originated from a male donor with ankylosing spondylitis. CDR3s include the opening cysteine and the closing phenylalanine or tryptophan. Each record gives: V gene, D gene, J gene, clone size, CDR3 DNA, CDR3 protein. D genes are given only for firm matches. Rows may omit the clone size; those that give it use once, few, many or a size class.

TRBV7-7	.	TRBJ2-3	few	TGTGCTAGCAGCGGCGGAGCCACAGATACGCAGTATTTT	CASSGGATDTQYF
TRBV6-8	.	TRBJ1-4	few	TGTGCCAGCATTCTACCCCCGGAGGGATATGAAAAACTGTTTTTT	CASILPPEGYEKLFF
TRBV5-1	.	TRBJ2-5	many	TGCGCCAGCAGTTTGTTGGGACCAAGAATGGAGACCCAGTACTTC	CASSLLGPRMETQYF
TRBV4-1	.	TRBJ2-3	few	TGCGCCAGCAGCCACCCCCGGGACGGAACGCAGTATTTT	CASSHPRDGTQYF
TRBV28	TRBD2	TRBJ2-1	many	TGTGCCAGCAGACCAAGCGGGACCGTCTACAATGAGCAGTTCTTC	CASRPSGTVYNEQFF
TRBV19	.	TRBJ2-2	.	TGTGCCAGTAGTATAGTCACAGGGACGACCGGGGAGCTGTTTTTT	CASSIVTGTTGELFF
TRBV29-1	.	TRBJ2-7	.	TGCAGCGTTGTTTGGGACAACACCTACGAGCAGTACTTC	CSVVWDNTYEQYF
TRBV14	.	TRBJ2-1	few	TGTGCCAGCAGTCCGGTACGGGCCGCTGAGCAGTTCTTC	CASSPVRAAEQFF
TRBV5-1	TRBD1	TRBJ2-7	.	TGCGCCAGCAGGGACCGGGACAGCCTTCAGTACTTC	CASRDRDSLQYF
TRBV7-9	.	TRBJ1-5	many	TGTGCCAGCAGCTTAGCGGATGGGCCCCAGCATTTT	CASSLADGPQHF
TRBV3-1	TRBD1	TRBJ2-7	few	TGTGCCAGCAGCCAAGAGGGGGGGAAGGACAGGGGCGAGCAGTACTTC	CASSQEGGKDRGEQYF
TRBV15	.	TRBJ2-3	.	TGTGCCACCAGCAGAGGAAGGGTTTTGAGGACAGATACGCAGTATTTT	CATSRGRVLRTDTQYF
TRBV9	TRBD2	TRBJ2-1	.	TGTGCCAGCAGCGTAGCCAGCGGGAGCTATGAGCAGTTCTTC	CASSVASGSYEQFF
TRBV4-2	TRBD1	TRBJ1-5	many	TGTGCCAGCAGCTCCAGAGGAGGGGCAGGGGGACAGCCCCAGCATTTT	CASSSRGGAGGQPQHF
TRBV20-1	TRBD2	TRBJ2-3	few	TGCAGTGCCGGAACTAGCGGGAGAGGCACAGATACGCAGTATTTT	CSAGTSGRGTDTQYF
TRBV5-1	.	TRBJ2-7	few	TGCGCCAGCAGCCTTGACGGAACCCGGGCCTACGAGCAGTACTTC	CASSLDGTRAYEQYF
TRBV7-2	.	TRBJ2-1	.	TGTGCCAGCAGCTTAGTCACTACCAATGAGCAGTTCTTC	CASSLVTTNEQFF
TRBV2	.	TRBJ2-1	.	TGTGCCAGCAGTGAATTGTCCCCCACCTACAATGAGCAGTTCTTC	CASSELSPTYNEQFF
TRBV20-1	.	TRBJ2-3	few	TGCAGTGCTGCGAAGGGCTTAGGGACAGATACGCAGTATTTT	CSAAKGLGTDTQYF
TRBV6-1	.	TRBJ1-2	.	TGTGCCAGCAGTGAGGGACCAGATGGCTACACCTTC	CASSEGPDGYTF
TRBV7-2	TRBD2	TRBJ2-5	few	TGTGCCAGCAGCTCGGTCGGACTAGCGGGAGTCCGGGAGACCCAGTACTTC	CASSSVGLAGVRETQYF
TRBV12-3/TRBV12-4	.	TRBJ2-1	.	TGTGCCAGCAGTTTAACCGATGAGCAGTTCTTC	CASSLTDEQFF
TRBV5-1	.	TRBJ2-5	few	TGCGCCAGCAGCTCTAGTTGGGGGGCTGGAGAGACCCAGTACTTC	CASSSSWGAGETQYF
TRBV20-1	TRBD1	TRBJ1-4	many	TGCAGTGCTAGGAGGAGACAGGGGCGCCCCGAACTTAATGAAAAACTGTTTTTT	CSARRRQGRPELNEKLFF
TRBV14	TRBD1	TRBJ2-1	.	TGTGCCAGCAGCTTCCGGGACAGCCCATACAATGAGCAGTTCTTC	CASSFRDSPYNEQFF
TRBV28	TRBD2	TRBJ2-5	few	TGTGCCAGCAGATTGACTAGCGGGAGGATGAAGACCCAGTACTTC	CASRLTSGRMKTQYF
TRBV12-5	.	TRBJ2-2	many	TGTGCTAGTGGTTTGGTAATCGCAGGGAACACCGGGGAGCTGTTTTTT	CASGLVIAGNTGELFF
TRBV19	TRBD1	TRBJ2-6	.	TGTGCCAGTAGTATTGGCGAACAGGGGGCACGGGCTGGGGCCAACGTCCTGACTTTC	CASSIGEQGARAGANVLTF
TRBV30	.	TRBJ2-1	.	TGTGCCTGGAGTGTACTCCCTCATGAGCAGTTCTTC	CAWSVLPHEQFF
TRBV6-5	TRBD1	TRBJ2-7	few	TGTGCCAGCAGTTACATCCTAGGACAGGCCTACGAGCAGTACTTC	CASSYILGQAYEQYF
TRBV3-1	TRBD1	TRBJ2-7	.	TGTGCCAGCACCCAGGGGGTAGGCACCTACGAGCAGTACTTC	CASTQGVGTYEQYF
TRBV27	.	TRBJ2-1	few	TGTGCCAGCAGTACCCGCGCGAGCTCCTACAATGAGCAGTTCTTC	CASSTRASSYNEQFF
TRBV6-1	.	TRBJ1-1	.	TGTGCCAGCAGTAGGGGGGTGGCCTTGGGCACTGAAGCTTTCTTT	CASSRGVALGTEAFF
TRBV19	TRBD2	TRBJ2-5	few	TGTGCCAGTAGTACCTTGGGCGGGAGGGGAGAGACCCAGTACTTC	CASSTLGGRGETQYF
TRBV9	.	TRBJ2-2	.	TGTGCCAGCAGCGTATTGGGGCAGGAGGCGAACACCGGGGAGCTGTTTTTT	CASSVLGQEANTGELFF
TRBV5-1	.	TRBJ2-7	few	TGCGCCAGCAGCTTGTTGCCTAACGGCGGGGGCCCGGGGTACGAGCAGTACTTC	CASSLLPNGGGPGYEQYF
TRBV27	.	TRBJ2-3	few	TGTGCCAGCAGTTTATCGGACGCTGATACGCAGTATTTT	CASSLSDADTQYF
TRBV14	.	TRBJ2-7	.	TGTGCCAGCAGCCAACTTAGGGGAGCCTACGAGCAGTACTTC	CASSQLRGAYEQYF
TRBV7-2	.	TRBJ2-3	.	TGTGCCAGCAGCTTGGGCGGGACCTTCACAGATACGCAGTATTTT	CASSLGGTFTDTQYF
TRBV20-1	TRBD1	TRBJ2-7	.	TGCAGTGCTTCAAAAAAAGGACAGGGCTACGAGCAGTACTTC	CSASKKGQGYEQYF
TRBV30	.	TRBJ1-3	many	TGTGCCTCCAACCGGGGCTACTCTGGAAACACCATATATTTT	CASNRGYSGNTIYF
TRBV11-2	.	TRBJ2-7	.	TGTGCCAGCAGCTTGAGCAGGGCTCCCGCCGAGCAGTACTTC	CASSLSRAPAEQYF
TRBV27	TRBD2	TRBJ2-7	.	TGTGCCAGCAGTTTATATGGGAGGGCTGCCTACGAGCAGTACTTC	CASSLYGRAAYEQYF
TRBV7-9	.	TRBJ2-5	few	TGTGCCAGCAGCTTAAGGGCCTCACTAGAACGAGAGACCCAGTACTTC	CASSLRASLERETQYF
TRBV4-3	TRBD2	TRBJ2-1	.	TGCGCCAGCAGCAGGGGACTAGCGGATTACAATGAGCAGTTCTTC	CASSRGLADYNEQFF
TRBV3-1	.	TRBJ2-4	.	TGTGCCAGCAGCCAAGATCCCATAGGGGGCAAAAACATTCAGTACTTC	CASSQDPIGGKNIQYF
TRBV7-2	TRBD2	TRBJ2-1	many	TGTGCCAGCAGCAATCTTCGGACTAGCGGTTATTACAATGAGCAGTTCTTC	CASSNLRTSGYYNEQFF
TRBV29-1	TRBD2	TRBJ2-6	few	TGCAGCGTTGATGGGGGAGGGTCTGGGGCCAACGTCCTGACTTTC	CSVDGGGSGANVLTF
TRBV7-8	.	TRBJ1-1	few	TGTGCCAGCAGCTTATTTTCGTGGGGAGGTCGGACTGAAGCTTTCTTT	CASSLFSWGGRTEAFF
TRBV7-3	TRBD2	TRBJ2-7	few	TGTGCCAGCAGCCAAGGGGCTAGCGGGAGGTTAAAGCAGTACTTC	CASSQGASGRLKQYF
TRBV12-3/TRBV12-4	TRBD1	TRBJ1-1	few	TGTGCCAGCAGTCTGGACAGGGGGCTCTTAATGAACACTGAAGCTTTCTTT	CASSLDRGLLMNTEAFF
TRBV7-6	TRBD1	TRBJ2-7	few	TGTGCCAGCAGCTTGGACGGGACAGTGACCTACGAGCAGTACTTC	CASSLDGTVTYEQYF
TRBV6-1	TRBD2	TRBJ2-7	many	TGTGCCAGTACCGCCCTCAGCGGGAACTACGAGCAGTACTTC	CASTALSGNYEQYF
TRBV15	.	TRBJ1-5	many	TGTGCCACCAGCGGGGATACGGGGCCCCTGGGCAATCAGCCCCAGCATTTT	CATSGDTGPLGNQPQHF
TRBV6-5	.	TRBJ1-2	.	TGTGCCAGCAGCCGAGGGACGGATGGCTACACCTTC	CASSRGTDGYTF